The 18 T cell receptor beta chains listed next were all sequenced from one sample in a study of shared T cell receptors in the human thymus. The table came from immunoSEQ multiplex PCR; TCRdb's copy has only in-frame clones and leaves some out. This table has about 660,000 clones, about 87% appearing once. Separately, the same data were catalogued under a study of human thymus T cells.

The sequenced sample consisted of thymocytes. All receptors come from a boy in the first two years of life with a congenital heart defect.

This chain joins TRBV15 and TRBJ1-1; tentatively, D is TRBD1 (6 bases). V lost 3 bases, J lost 7 bases, and 15 bases lay in between. Germline values: CDR1 LNHNV, CDR2 YYDKDF (reference sequence). CDR3 length equals 14 residues. This CDR3 is CATSRSTGSNEAFF. CDR3 sequence (DNA): TGTGCCACCAGCAGGAGTACAGGGAGCAATGAAGCTTTCTTT.

This clone appeared a few times. V gene TRBV5-6 combines with J gene TRBJ2-7; D is uncertain. Trimming removed 4 bases from V and 3 bases from J, with 14 bases in between. This CDR3 has 14 amino acids. Germline V gene data show CDR1 as SGHDT and CDR2 as YYEEEE. Here the CDR3 reads CASSGRRRRYEQYF. The CDR3 nucleotides read TGTGCCAGCAGCGGCCGAAGGCGGCGCTACGAGCAGTACTTC. Supplemented by reference TRBV5-6 and TRBJ2-7, the full variable domain reads DAGVTQSPTHLIKTRGQQVTLRCSPKSGHDTVSWYQQALGQGPQFIFQYYEEEERQRGNFPDRFSGHQFPNYSSELNVNALLLGDSALYLCASSGRRRRYEQYFGPGTRLTVT.

This rearrangement joins TRBV5-6 to TRBJ1-6; no clear D. Germline CDR1 SGHDT, CDR2 YYEEEE. Trimming cost V 4 bases and J 0 bases, with 17 bases left between them. The CDR3 is 18 residues long. The CDR3 is CASSRRADESSYNSPLHF. For the CDR3, the DNA is TGTGCCAGCAGCCGGAGGGCGGACGAGAGCTCCTATAATTCACCCCTCCACTTT.

The chain joins TRBV4-3 to TRBJ2-1; possibly TRBD1 for D (6 bases). The CDR3 extends over 16 amino acids. V was pared by 0 bases and J by 2 bases, with 11 bases between. Germline V gene data show CDR1 as LGHNA and CDR2 as YSLEER. The CDR3 loop is CASSQDGTPTYNEQFF. The CDR3 DNA reads TGCGCCAGCAGCCAAGATGGGACACCCACCTACAATGAGCAGTTCTTC.

This clone was seen just once. The rearrangement joins TRBV10-3 to TRBJ2-7, with 7 bases identical to TRBD2. CDR3 length: 15 amino acids. The germline V gene has CDR1 ENHRY and CDR2 SYGVKD. V gave up 3 bases and J gave up 2 bases; unmatched junction bases: 7. As DNA, the CDR3 is TGTGCCATCAGTGAAAAGCGGGGATGGACCTACGAGCAGTACTTC. Translation gives CAISEKRGWTYEQYF.

This chain links TRBV4-1 with TRBJ1-1; D is perhaps TRBD1 (5 bases). The CDR3 loop spans 16 amino acids. Germline values: CDR1 MGHRA, CDR2 YSYEKL. V was clipped by 0 bases and J by 5 bases, with 16 bases between them. Here the CDR3 DNA reads TGCGCCAGCAGCCAAGAGGGAACAGGATCTATGACTGAAGCTTTCTTT. Protein product: CASSQEGTGSMTEAFF.

The chain employs TRBV28 and TRBJ1-3; D unclear. Germline lookup yields CDR1 MDHEN and CDR2 SYDVKM. This CDR3 has 13 residues. Trimming removed 10 bases at V and 0 bases at J, with 10 bases between. CDR3 sequence reads: CATGLASGNTIYF. DNA for the CDR3: TGTGCCACGGGGTTGGCCTCTGGAAACACCATATATTTT. Full variable domain (rest looked up from reference TRBV28 and TRBJ1-3): DVKVTQSSRYLVKRTGEKVFLECVQDMDHENMFWYRQDPGLGLRLIYFSYDVKMKEKGDIPEGYSVSREKKERFSLILESASTNQTSMYLCATGLASGNTIYFGEGSWLTVV.

CDR3 in amino acids: CASSKDGTVSNQPQHF. DNA for the CDR3: TGTGCCAGCAGTAAAGACGGGACTGTGAGCAATCAGCCCCAGCATTTT. The chain uses TRBV6-6 and TRBJ1-5; a weak D match, TRBD1 (5 bases). V was clipped by 5 bases and J by 1 base, with 15 bases between them. The CDR3 is 16 amino acids. Germline V lookup: CDR1 MNHNY, CDR2 SVGAGI (reference sequence).

Note on this clone: Other DNA sequences from this sample encode an identical CDR3 as well. The chain has TRBV27 and TRBJ1-1, with no clear D. CDR1 and CDR2 from the germline V gene are MNHEY and SMNVEV (reference sequence). The CDR3 covers 12 residues. V lost 4 bases to trimming and J lost 4 bases, with 7 bases between them. CDR3 amino acids: CASSSRGTEAFF. For the CDR3, the DNA is TGTGCCAGCAGTTCCCGGGGCACTGAAGCTTTCTTT.

This clone was seen once. The V call is TRBV7-2, the J call TRBJ1-5; 7 nucleotides align to TRBD1. V shed 2 bases and J 0 bases; nucleotides not matched to a gene: 7. The CDR3 sequence is 17 residues long. Germline loops: CDR1 SGHTA, CDR2 FQGNSA. DNA of the CDR3: TGTGCCAGCAGCTTAAGGCGGGACAGACATAGCAATCAGCCCCAGCATTTT. This sequence encodes CASSLRRDRHSNQPQHF.

V gene TRBV2 combines with J gene TRBJ1-1; 9 nucleotides line up with TRBD1. The CDR3 extends over 15 amino acids. CDR1 is SNHLY, CDR2 FYNNEI, per germline. The ends lost 6 bases at V and 1 base at J; junction bases unmatched: 6. The CDR3 region is CASRGTGLANTEAFF. CDR3 coding DNA: TGTGCCAGCAGGGGGACAGGGCTGGCGAACACTGAAGCTTTCTTT.

The V and J genes are TRBV4-2 and TRBJ1-6; 8 bases are shared with TRBD1. Germline V gene data show CDR1 as LGHNA and CDR2 as YNFKEQ. J gave up 1 base and V 0 bases, and 17 bases lay outside the gene matches. The CDR3 has 22 amino acids. The CDR3 coding sequence is TGTGCCAGCAGCCAAGATCGTTGGACAGGGTGGGATATGTATTCCTATAATTCACCCCTCCACTTT. Translated: CASSQDRWTGWDMYSYNSPLHF.

The gene calls are TRBV28 and TRBJ1-2, with D hard to call. The germline V gene has CDR1 MDHEN and CDR2 SYDVKM. V was cut by 10 bases and J by 7 bases, with 13 bases left in between. The CDR3 runs to 11 residues. The CDR3 here is CANLGSGGYTF. CDR3 DNA sequence: TGTGCCAACCTCGGGTCGGGTGGCTACACCTTC.

This clone occurred once. This sequence joins TRBV29-1 and TRBJ2-1, with TRBD2 matching over 10 bases. J lost 2 bases, V lost 7 bases, and 5 bases had no gene match. Germline V lookup: CDR1 SQVTM, CDR2 ANQGSEA. The CDR3 loop spans 14 amino acids. CDR3 sequence: CSATGLAAYNEQFF. DNA for the CDR3: TGCAGCGCCACTGGACTAGCGGCCTACAATGAGCAGTTCTTC.

The chain employs TRBV2 and TRBJ1-3; D ambiguous. Trimming left V 9 bases short and J 2 bases short, with 5 bases between. The CDR3 contains 11 residues. Germline CDR1 and CDR2: SNHLY and FYNNEI. The CDR3 DNA sequence: TGTGCCAGGCAGACTGGAAACACCATATATTTT. It translates to CARQTGNTIYF.

The chain is built from TRBV5-8 and TRBJ2-7, with D possibly TRBD1 on 6 matching bases. The CDR3 extends over 15 amino acids. Per germline, CDR1 SGHTS and CDR2 YDEGEE. V was shortened by 5 bases and J by 5 bases, with 20 bases between the two germline ends. The CDR3 reads CASRADSGEPHEQYF. CDR3 DNA sequence: TGTGCCAGCAGGGCCGACTCAGGGGAGCCCCACGAGCAGTACTTC.

The chain links TRBV19 to TRBJ1-6; 8 bases line up with TRBD1. The CDR3 extends over 15 amino acids. Germline CDR1 reads LNHDA; CDR2 reads SQIVND (reference sequence). J was trimmed by 6 bases and V by 5 bases; bases with no gene match: 6. Written as DNA, the CDR3 is TGTGCCAGTAGTTTCCGGGACAGGTTTAATTCACCCCTCCACTTT. This gives the protein CASSFRDRFNSPLHF. The entire variable domain, with the rest obtained from reference TRBV19 and TRBJ1-6, is as follows: DGGITQSPKYLFRKEGQNVTLSCEQNLNHDAMYWYRQDPGQGLRLIYYSQIVNDFQKGDIAEGYSVSREKKESFPLTVTSAQKNPTAFYLCASSFRDRFNSPLHFGNGTRLTVT.

This rearrangement joins TRBV15 to TRBJ1-2; weak D call: TRBD1 (5 bases). The V gene lost 2 bases and the J gene lost 8 bases, with 18 bases spanning the gap. The CDR3 has 15 amino acids. The germline gives CDR1 LNHNV, CDR2 YYDKDF (reference sequence). The CDR3 bases are TGTGCCACCAGCAGATCGGGGGGAGGGGAGAAAGGCTACACCTTC. It codes for CATSRSGGGEKGYTF. The complete variable domain, with remaining parts taken from reference TRBV15 and TRBJ1-2, reads DAMVIQNPRYQVTQFGKPVTLSCSQTLNHNVMYWYQQKSSQAPKLLFHYYDKDFNNEADTPDNFQSRRPNTSFCFLDIRSPGLGDTAMYLCATSRSGGGEKGYTFGSGTRLTVV.